These 26 T cell receptor beta chains share one sample of origin, sequenced in a study of identical twins. One entry per CDR3 protein, called by TCRdb with MiXCR from the 5' RACE reads. The table shows under 350,000 distinct CDR3 sequences, with 9.5% occurring only once. This sample also belongs to another study, concerning yellow fever vaccine responses in identical twins.

The sequenced sample was CD8+ T cells sorted from blood. These receptors all stem from a woman in her late teens or twenties in good health.

Of note for this clonotype: This may stem from a read error, because a much larger clone lies one nucleotide away. This sequence joins TRBV20-1 and TRBJ2-7; D is unclear. The length of the CDR3 is 14 residues. The germline gives CDR1 DFQATT, CDR2 SNEGSKA (reference sequence). V lost 5 bases and J 0 bases, leaving 14 bases between the germline ends. As DNA, the CDR3 is TGCAGTGCTCTTTGGATGTGCCTCTCCTACGAGCAGTACTTC. Translating it yields CSALWMCLSYEQYF.

This clonotype was counted only a few times. The chain is built from TRBV12-3 or TRBV12-4 and TRBJ2-7; D remains ambiguous. Trimming shortened V by 5 bases and J by 2 bases, and 13 bases separated the two germline ends. The length of the CDR3 is 14 residues. The CDR3 coding sequence is TGTGCCAGCAGTGACACAAACCTTCCCTACGAGCAGTACTTC. This translates into CASSDTNLPYEQYF.

This clonotype showed up just a few times. The chain recombines TRBV6-1 with TRBJ1-1; unclear D gene. Trimming shortened V by 7 bases and J by 2 bases, and 17 bases separated the two germline ends. This CDR3 is built from 15 residues. Germline assignment: CDR1 MNHNS and CDR2 SASEGT. CDR3 in amino acids: CASTVGLRDNTEAFF. The CDR3 coding sequence is TGTGCCAGCACCGTAGGTCTTCGGGATAACACTGAAGCTTTCTTT.

V gene TRBV9 combines with J gene TRBJ2-1, with D perhaps being TRBD1 or TRBD2 (6 bases each). V was cut by 3 bases and J by 2 bases, with 18 bases left in between. The CDR3 consists of 17 residues. Germline V gene data show CDR1 as SGDLS and CDR2 as YYNGEE. The CDR3 coding sequence is TGTGCCAGCAGCGCCCCGTCCACGGGGGCAGCCTACAATGAGCAGTTCTTC. Its protein product is CASSAPSTGAAYNEQFF.

This clonotype was counted only a few times. The V call is TRBV20-1, the J call TRBJ2-3; TRBD2 is a possible D gene (5 bases). V was pared by 0 bases and J by 5 bases, with 24 bases between. The CDR3 runs to 18 residues. Germline V gene data show CDR1 as DFQATT and CDR2 as SNEGSKA (reference sequence). The CDR3: CSARDLEDFGFGGDTQYF. CDR3 in DNA: TGCAGTGCTAGAGATTTAGAGGACTTTGGTTTTGGAGGAGATACGCAGTATTTT.

This clonotype occurred a few times. V is TRBV6-5 and J is TRBJ2-2; a weak D match, TRBD2 (5 bases). Germline V gives CDR1 MNHEY, CDR2 SVGAGI. The CDR3 extends over 15 amino acids. Trimming took 1 base from V and 6 from J, leaving 12 bases between them. The CDR3 coding sequence is TGTGCCAGCAGTTACTATCGGGGTGGGGCCGGGGAGCTGTTTTTT. Protein: CASSYYRGGAGELFF.

This clonotype was seen at least ten times. The rearrangement links TRBV7-8 to TRBJ2-1, with TRBD2 matching 11 bases. Germline V gene data show CDR1 as SGHVS and CDR2 as FQNEAQ. There are 16 residues in the CDR3. V was clipped by 4 bases and J by 2 bases; unmatched bases: 4. Here the CDR3 reads CASSYYSGGAYNEQFF. The CDR3 coding sequence is TGTGCCAGCAGCTACTATAGCGGGGGGGCCTACAATGAGCAGTTCTTC.

This clonotype was counted at least ten times. The chain has TRBV20-1 and TRBJ2-1; 11 nucleotides agree with TRBD2. Per the germline V gene, CDR1 is DFQATT and CDR2 is SNEGSKA (reference sequence). This CDR3 has 17 residues. V gave up 1 base and J gave up 7 bases; unmatched junction bases: 12. The CDR3 here is CSARGELAGGEWNEQFF. The CDR3 coding sequence is TGCAGTGCTAGAGGGGAGTTAGCGGGGGGGGAGTGGAATGAGCAGTTCTTC.

V gene TRBV7-6 combines with J gene TRBJ2-1; no clear D. Germline assignment: CDR1 SGHVS and CDR2 FNYEAQ. CDR3 length equals 14 residues. The ends were cut back, 8 bases at V and 15 bases at J, with 26 bases in the middle. The CDR3 sequence is CASQLQPPGPGLFF. In nucleotides, the CDR3 is TGTGCCAGCCAACTACAGCCTCCTGGGCCAGGATTGTTCTTC.

This clonotype occurred a few times. V and J are TRBV4-3 and TRBJ2-7; a weak D match, TRBD1 (6 bases). This CDR3 has 15 residues. V was cut by 0 bases and J by 3 bases, with 12 bases left in between. CDR1 is LGHNA, CDR2 YSLEER, per germline. The CDR3 DNA reads TGCGCCAGCAGCCAAGATCGCCGGGGACACTACGAGCAGTACTTC. Translating it yields CASSQDRRGHYEQYF.

This clonotype occurred many times. The V gene is TRBV7-9, the J gene TRBJ2-2; no firm D call. Between the trimmed V and J ends, which lost 6 bases and 2 bases, there was a span of 10 bases. CDR1 and CDR2 from the germline V gene are SEHNR and FQNEAQ (reference sequence). CDR3 length: 14 residues. The CDR3, as DNA: TGTGCCAGCAGGGTAGCCGGTAACACCGGGGAGCTGTTTTTT. Its protein product is CASRVAGNTGELFF.

This clonotype has just a few counts. The chain joins TRBV4-1 to TRBJ2-1; D is perhaps TRBD1 (6 bases). The germline gives CDR1 MGHRA, CDR2 YSYEKL. V lost 8 bases and J lost 7, with 15 bases in between. The CDR3 spans 13 residues. The CDR3, as DNA: TGCGCCAGCTTGGGTAATAGGGGGAATGAGCAGTTCTTC. The encoded protein is CASLGNRGNEQFF.

The gene calls are TRBV20-1 and TRBJ2-1; 9 nucleotides align to TRBD2. This CDR3 is 16 amino acids long. V gave up 6 bases and J gave up 7 bases; unmatched junction bases: 16. Germline V gives CDR1 DFQATT, CDR2 SNEGSKA (reference sequence). In DNA form, the CDR3 reads TGCAGTGCCCCTGCCTGGGCGGGAGGGCCTTTGAATGAGCAGTTCTTC. Translating it yields CSAPAWAGGPLNEQFF.

This clonotype was detected only a few times. The chain couples TRBV5-1 to TRBJ2-2; a possible D gene is TRBD1 (8 bases). The V gene lost 4 bases and the J gene lost 8 bases, with 18 bases spanning the gap. The CDR3 has 15 amino acids. Germline V lookup: CDR1 SGHRS, CDR2 YFSETQ. The CDR3 reads CASSPRQGRAGELFF. The CDR3 DNA reads as TGCGCCAGCAGCCCCCGACAGGGGAGGGCAGGGGAGCTGTTTTTT.

This clonotype has a count of ten or more. The chain has TRBV20-1 and TRBJ2-1, with TRBD2 matching over 8 bases. The CDR3 runs to 14 residues. Germline-derived CDR1 and CDR2 are DFQATT and SNEGSKA (reference sequence). V lost 1 base and J lost 9; bases outside the gene matches: 8. The CDR3 bases are TGCAGTGCTAGAGTTCGGGAGGGGGGTGGTGAGCAGTTCTTC. It yields the protein CSARVREGGGEQFF.

The CDR3 DNA reads TGTGCCAGCAGCCAAGGCAGCCGTAATTCACCCCTCCACTTT. This translates into CASSQGSRNSPLHF. The rearrangement links TRBV13 to TRBJ1-6; D is ambiguous. Germline CDR1 PRHDT, CDR2 FYEKMQ (reference sequence). With 5 bases removed from V and 6 bases from J, the gap between germline ends came to 11 bases. This CDR3 contains 14 residues.

This clonotype has only a few counts. J is TRBJ1-6 and V is TRBV5-1, with D possibly TRBD1 on 5 matching bases. Trimming pared 2 bases from V and 10 bases from J, leaving 13 bases between. The germline V gene has CDR1 SGHRS and CDR2 YFSETQ. The CDR3 loop spans 14 amino acids. CDR3 DNA sequence: TGCGCCAGCAGCTTCTCCGTCGAGGGGTCACCCCTCCACTTT. It is translated as CASSFSVEGSPLHF.

The CDR3 region is CAISSNTEAFF. Written as DNA, the CDR3 is TGTGCCATCAGTTCTAACACTGAAGCTTTCTTT. This chain uses TRBV10-3 with TRBJ1-1; D uncertain. Deletions cut 5 bases from V and 2 bases from J, with 3 bases between. The CDR3 is 11 residues long. Germline-derived CDR1 and CDR2 are ENHRY and SYGVKD.

The chain links TRBV5-4 to TRBJ1-1; no firm D call. Germline-derived CDR1 and CDR2 are SGHNT and YYREEE (reference sequence). This CDR3 region has 12 residues. Deletions cut 5 bases from V and 3 bases from J, with 8 bases between. The CDR3 DNA follows: TGTGCCAGCAGACCGGACGACACTGAAGCTTTCTTT. Translated, it gives CASRPDDTEAFF.

V and J are TRBV4-3 and TRBJ2-1, with TRBD2 as a possible D gene (6 bases). In germline, CDR1 is LGHNA, CDR2 YSLEER. This CDR3 comprises 16 residues. The germline V and J ends were trimmed by 3 bases and 4 bases, with 16 bases remaining between them. In nucleotides, the CDR3 is TGCGCCAGCAGCCAGACCCGGGACTCCCCTTACAATGAGCAGTTCTTC. Its protein product is CASSQTRDSPYNEQFF.

This clonotype was counted only a few times. This chain links TRBV4-2 with TRBJ1-3, with 9 bases matching TRBD1. The CDR3 has 16 amino acids. Germline V CDR1 and CDR2: LGHNA, YNFKEQ. With V trimmed by 3 bases and J by 2 bases, 5 bases remained unmatched. Here the CDR3 DNA reads TGTGCCAGCAGCCAGGATCGGACAGGGGCTGGAAACACCATATATTTT. Encoded protein: CASSQDRTGAGNTIYF.

The rearrangement uses TRBV10-2 and TRBJ2-1, with D perhaps TRBD2 (6 bases). The CDR3 covers 11 residues. Trimming removed 3 bases from V and 10 bases from J, with 7 bases in between. Germline-derived CDR1 and CDR2 are WSHSY and SAAADI. CDR3 amino acids: CASSDGGEQFF. CDR3 DNA sequence: TGCGCCAGCAGTGATGGAGGGGAGCAGTTCTTC.

The gene calls are TRBV30 and TRBJ2-7; D is uncertain. The CDR3 loop spans 11 amino acids. The ends were cut back, 1 base at V and 7 bases at J, with 8 bases in the middle. CDR1 is GTSNPN, CDR2 SVGIG, per germline (reference sequence). The CDR3: CAWSEMGEQYF. CDR3 DNA: TGTGCCTGGAGTGAAATGGGGGAGCAGTACTTC.

Only a few counts were recorded for this clonotype. The CDR3 protein is CASSIMLPGGIQETQYF. The CDR3 DNA reads as TGTGCCAGCAGTATAATGTTGCCAGGGGGGATACAAGAGACCCAGTACTTC. This chain connects TRBV27 to TRBJ2-5, with D possibly matching TRBD1 (7 bases). V lost 5 bases and J 2 bases, leaving 21 bases between the germline ends. The CDR3 loop spans 17 amino acids. Germline CDR1 reads MNHEY; CDR2 reads SMNVEV (reference sequence).

The sample holds many counts of this clonotype. The rearrangement joins TRBV5-6 to TRBJ1-5; D is perhaps TRBD1 (5 bases). V lost 2 bases and J lost 2, with 8 bases in between. Per the germline V gene, CDR1 is SGHDT and CDR2 is YYEEEE. The CDR3 runs 14 residues. The CDR3 region is CASSFGARNQPQHF. DNA of the CDR3: TGTGCCAGCAGCTTTGGGGCGCGCAATCAGCCCCAGCATTTT.

The V and J genes are TRBV19 and TRBJ2-3, with 10 positions matching TRBD2. This CDR3 region has 14 residues. Germline loops: CDR1 LNHDA, CDR2 SQIVND (reference sequence). V dropped 11 bases and J dropped 2; count of bases not matched to a gene: 7. CDR3 nucleotide sequence: TGTGCCTGCTTAGCGGGAGGCGACACAGATACGCAGTATTTT. Protein: CACLAGGDTDTQYF.